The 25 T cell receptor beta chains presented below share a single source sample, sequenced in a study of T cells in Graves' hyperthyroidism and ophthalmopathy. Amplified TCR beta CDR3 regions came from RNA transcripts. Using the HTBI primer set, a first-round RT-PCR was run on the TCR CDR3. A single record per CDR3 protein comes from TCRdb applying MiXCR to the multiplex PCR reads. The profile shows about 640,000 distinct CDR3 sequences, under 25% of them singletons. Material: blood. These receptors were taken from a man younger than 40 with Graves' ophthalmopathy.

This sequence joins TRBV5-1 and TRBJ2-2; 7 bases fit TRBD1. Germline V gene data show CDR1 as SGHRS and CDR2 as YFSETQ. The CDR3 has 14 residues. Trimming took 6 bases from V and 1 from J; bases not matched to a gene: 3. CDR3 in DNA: TGCGCCAGCACGGGACAGTTGAACACCGGGGAGCTGTTTTTT. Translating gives CASTGQLNTGELFF.

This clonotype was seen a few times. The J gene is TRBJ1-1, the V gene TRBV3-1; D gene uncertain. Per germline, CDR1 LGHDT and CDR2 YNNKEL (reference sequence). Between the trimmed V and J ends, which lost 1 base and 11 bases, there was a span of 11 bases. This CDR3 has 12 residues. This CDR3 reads CASSQGLVEAFF. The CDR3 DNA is TGTGCCAGCAGCCAAGGTTTGGTTGAGGCTTTCTTT.

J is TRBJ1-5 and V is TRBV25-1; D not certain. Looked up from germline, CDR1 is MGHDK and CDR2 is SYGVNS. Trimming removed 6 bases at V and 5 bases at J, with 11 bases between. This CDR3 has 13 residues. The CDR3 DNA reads TGTGCCAGCAGCGAGGACGTTTATCAGCCCCAGCATTTT. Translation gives CASSEDVYQPQHF. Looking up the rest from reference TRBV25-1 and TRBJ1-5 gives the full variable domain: EADIYQTPRYLVIGTGKKITLECSQTMGHDKMYWYQQDPGMELHLIHYSYGVNSTEKGDLSSESTVSRIRTEHFPLTLESARPSHTSQYLCASSEDVYQPQHFGDGTRLSIL.

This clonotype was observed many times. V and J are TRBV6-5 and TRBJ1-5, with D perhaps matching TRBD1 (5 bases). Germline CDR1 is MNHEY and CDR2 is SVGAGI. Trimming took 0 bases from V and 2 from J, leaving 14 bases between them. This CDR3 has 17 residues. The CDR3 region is CASSYSAQGRGNQPQHF. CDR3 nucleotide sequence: TGTGCCAGCAGTTACTCGGCGCAGGGACGAGGCAATCAGCCCCAGCATTTT.

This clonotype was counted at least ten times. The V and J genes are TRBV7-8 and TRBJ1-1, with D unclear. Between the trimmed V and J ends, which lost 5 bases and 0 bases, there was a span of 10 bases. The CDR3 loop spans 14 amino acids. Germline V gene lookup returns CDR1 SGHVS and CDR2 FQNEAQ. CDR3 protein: CASSRTELNTEAFF. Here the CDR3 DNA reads TGTGCCAGCAGCCGAACAGAGTTGAACACTGAAGCTTTCTTT.

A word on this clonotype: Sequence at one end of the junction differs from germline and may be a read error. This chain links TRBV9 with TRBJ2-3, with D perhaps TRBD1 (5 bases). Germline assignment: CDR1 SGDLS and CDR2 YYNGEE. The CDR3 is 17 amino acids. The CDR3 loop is CANSERQRLAGTDTQYF. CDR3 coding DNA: TGTGCCAACAGCGAGCGACAGAGGCTGGCTGGCACAGATACGCAGTATTTT.

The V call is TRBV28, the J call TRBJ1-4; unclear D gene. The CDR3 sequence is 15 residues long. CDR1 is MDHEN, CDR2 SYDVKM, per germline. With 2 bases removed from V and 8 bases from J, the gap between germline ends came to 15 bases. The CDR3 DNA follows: TGTGCCAGCAGTTTAGATCCAGTAGTTCGGGAAAAACTGTTTTTT. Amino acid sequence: CASSLDPVVREKLFF.

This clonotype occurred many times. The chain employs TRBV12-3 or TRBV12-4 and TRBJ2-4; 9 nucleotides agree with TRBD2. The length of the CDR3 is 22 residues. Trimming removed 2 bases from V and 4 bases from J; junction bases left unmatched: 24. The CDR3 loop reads CASSLWRFRTSESRSPKNIQYF. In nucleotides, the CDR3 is TGTGCCAGCAGTTTATGGCGATTTAGGACTAGCGAGTCTCGTAGCCCGAAAAACATTCAGTACTTC.

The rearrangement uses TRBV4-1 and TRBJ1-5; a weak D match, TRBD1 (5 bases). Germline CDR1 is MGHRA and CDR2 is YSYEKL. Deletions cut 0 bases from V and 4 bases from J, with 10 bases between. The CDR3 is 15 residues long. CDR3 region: CASSQEAGLNQPQHF. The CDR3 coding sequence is TGCGCCAGCAGCCAAGAGGCAGGGTTGAATCAGCCCCAGCATTTT.

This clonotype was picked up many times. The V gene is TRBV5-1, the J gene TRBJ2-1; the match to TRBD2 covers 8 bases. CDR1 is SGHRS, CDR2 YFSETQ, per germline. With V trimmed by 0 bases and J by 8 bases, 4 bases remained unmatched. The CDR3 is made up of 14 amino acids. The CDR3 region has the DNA TGCGCCAGCAGCTTGGGCGGGAGGATTCATGAGCAGTTCTTC. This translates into CASSLGGRIHEQFF. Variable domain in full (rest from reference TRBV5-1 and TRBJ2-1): KAGVTQTPRYLIKTRGQQVTLSCSPISGHRSVSWYQQTPGQGLQFLFEYFSETQRNKGNFPGRFSGRQFSNSRSEMNVSTLELGDSALYLCASSLGGRIHEQFFGPGTRLTVL.

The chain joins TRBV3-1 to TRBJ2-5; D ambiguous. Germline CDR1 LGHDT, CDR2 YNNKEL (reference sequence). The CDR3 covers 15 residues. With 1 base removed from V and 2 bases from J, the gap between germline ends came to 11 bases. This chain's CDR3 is CASSQVDYSQETQYF. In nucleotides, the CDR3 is TGTGCCAGCAGCCAAGTAGATTACAGTCAAGAGACCCAGTACTTC.

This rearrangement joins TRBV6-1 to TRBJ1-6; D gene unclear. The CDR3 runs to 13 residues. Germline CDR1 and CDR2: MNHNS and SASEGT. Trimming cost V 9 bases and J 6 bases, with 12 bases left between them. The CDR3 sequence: CASRESGNSPLHF. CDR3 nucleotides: TGTGCCAGTCGTGAGAGCGGTAATTCACCCCTCCACTTT.

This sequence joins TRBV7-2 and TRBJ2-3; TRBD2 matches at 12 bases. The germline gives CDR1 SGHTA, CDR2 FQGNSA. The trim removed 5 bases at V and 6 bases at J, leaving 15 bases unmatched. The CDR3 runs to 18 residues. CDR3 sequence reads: CASSPDAPSGRAGDTQYF. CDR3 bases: TGTGCCAGCAGCCCCGACGCCCCTAGCGGGAGGGCCGGGGATACGCAGTATTTT.

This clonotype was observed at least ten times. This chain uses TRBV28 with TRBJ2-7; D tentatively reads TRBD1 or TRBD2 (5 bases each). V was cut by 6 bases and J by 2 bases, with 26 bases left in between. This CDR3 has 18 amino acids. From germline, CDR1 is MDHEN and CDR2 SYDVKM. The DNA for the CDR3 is TGTGCCAGCAGGGGAGTAGAGGGACGGGTTCTCAGAGCCTACGAGCAGTACTTC. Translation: CASRGVEGRVLRAYEQYF. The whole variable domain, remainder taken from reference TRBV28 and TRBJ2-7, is DVKVTQSSRYLVKRTGEKVFLECVQDMDHENMFWYRQDPGLGLRLIYFSYDVKMKEKGDIPEGYSVSREKKERFSLILESASTNQTSMYLCASRGVEGRVLRAYEQYFGPGTRLTVT.

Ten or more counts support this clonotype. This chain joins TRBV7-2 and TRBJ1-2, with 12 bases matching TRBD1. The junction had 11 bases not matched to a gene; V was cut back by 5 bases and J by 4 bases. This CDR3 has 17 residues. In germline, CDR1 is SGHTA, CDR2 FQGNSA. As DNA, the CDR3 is TGTGCCAGCAGCCCCCTTGGGACAGGGGGCCTTGGCTATGGCTACACCTTC. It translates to CASSPLGTGGLGYGYTF.

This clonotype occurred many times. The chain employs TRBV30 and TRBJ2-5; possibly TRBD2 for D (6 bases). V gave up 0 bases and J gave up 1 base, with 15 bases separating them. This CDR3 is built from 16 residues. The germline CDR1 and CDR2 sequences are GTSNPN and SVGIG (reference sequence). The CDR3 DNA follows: TGTGCCTGGAGTGTGGGGGTAGCGGCCATCCAAGAGACCCAGTACTTC. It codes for CAWSVGVAAIQETQYF. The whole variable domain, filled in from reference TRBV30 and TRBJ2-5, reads SQTIHQWPATLVQPVGSPLSLECTVEGTSNPNLYWYRQAAGRGLQLLFYSVGIGQISSEVPQNLSASRPQDRQFILSSKKLLLSDSGFYLCAWSVGVAAIQETQYFGPGTRLLVL.

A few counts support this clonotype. As DNA, the CDR3 is TGTGCCAGCAGTTTAAAGGGAAGAAAGACTAGCGGGTTGGAGCAGTACTTC. This gives the protein CASSLKGRKTSGLEQYF. This chain uses TRBV27 with TRBJ2-7; TRBD2 matches at 10 bases. The V and J ends lost 2 bases and 7 bases, in that order; junction bases with no gene match: 14. The CDR3 length is 17 residues. Germline values: CDR1 MNHEY, CDR2 SMNVEV (reference sequence).

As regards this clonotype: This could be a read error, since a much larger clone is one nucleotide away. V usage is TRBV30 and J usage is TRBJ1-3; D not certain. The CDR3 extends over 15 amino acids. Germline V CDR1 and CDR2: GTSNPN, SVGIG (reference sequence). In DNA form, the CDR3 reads TGTGCCTGGAGTGCCGCCCCGCAAAGTGGAAACACCACATATTTT. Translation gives CAWSAAPQSGNTTYF.

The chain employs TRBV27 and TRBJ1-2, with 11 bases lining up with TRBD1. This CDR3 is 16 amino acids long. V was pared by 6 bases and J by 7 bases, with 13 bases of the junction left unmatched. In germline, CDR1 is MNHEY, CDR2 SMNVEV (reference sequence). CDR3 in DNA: TGTGCCAGCAGCCCCGGTCCGGGACAGGGGGTTCCTGGCTACACCTTC. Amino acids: CASSPGPGQGVPGYTF.

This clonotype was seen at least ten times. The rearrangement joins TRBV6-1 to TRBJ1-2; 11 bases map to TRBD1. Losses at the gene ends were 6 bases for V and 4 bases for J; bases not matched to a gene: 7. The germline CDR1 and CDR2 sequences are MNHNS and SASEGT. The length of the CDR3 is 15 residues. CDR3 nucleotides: TGTGCCAGCAGACCGGGACAGGGGGTCGGCTATGGCTACACCTTC. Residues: CASRPGQGVGYGYTF.

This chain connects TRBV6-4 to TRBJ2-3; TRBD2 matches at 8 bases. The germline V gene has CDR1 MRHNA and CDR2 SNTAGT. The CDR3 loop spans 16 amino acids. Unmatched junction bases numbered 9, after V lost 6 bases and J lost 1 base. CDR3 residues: CASSAVAGKGTDTQYF. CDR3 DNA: TGTGCCAGCAGCGCCGTAGCGGGGAAAGGCACAGATACGCAGTATTTT.

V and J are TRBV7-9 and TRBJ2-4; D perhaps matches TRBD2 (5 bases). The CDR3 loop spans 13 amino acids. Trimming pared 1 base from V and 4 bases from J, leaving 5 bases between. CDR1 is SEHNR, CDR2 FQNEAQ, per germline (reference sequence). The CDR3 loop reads CASSLGGKNIQYF. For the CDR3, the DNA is TGTGCCAGCAGCTTAGGCGGGAAAAACATTCAGTACTTC.

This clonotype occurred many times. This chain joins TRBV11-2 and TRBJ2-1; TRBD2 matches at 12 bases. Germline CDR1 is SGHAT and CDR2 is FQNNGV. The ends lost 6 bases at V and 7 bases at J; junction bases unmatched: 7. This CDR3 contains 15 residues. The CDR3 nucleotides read TGTGCCAGCAGTCGTCTAGCGGGAGGGCCGAATGAGCAGTTCTTC. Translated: CASSRLAGGPNEQFF.

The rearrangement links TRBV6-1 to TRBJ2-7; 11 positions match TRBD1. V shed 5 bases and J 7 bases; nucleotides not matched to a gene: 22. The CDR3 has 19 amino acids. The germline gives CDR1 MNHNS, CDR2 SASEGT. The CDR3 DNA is TGTGCCAGCAGTCGGCAACGGACAGGGGGCGCGAGCGGGAGAGGGGAGCAGTACTTC. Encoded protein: CASSRQRTGGASGRGEQYF.

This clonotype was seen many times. The CDR3 sequence is CASSHSSGSGEQYF. Written as DNA, the CDR3 is TGTGCCAGCAGCCACTCTAGCGGGAGTGGGGAGCAGTACTTC. This chain connects TRBV3-1 to TRBJ2-7, with 10 positions matching TRBD2. The germline V gene has CDR1 LGHDT and CDR2 YNNKEL (reference sequence). This CDR3 is built from 14 residues. J was trimmed by 7 bases and V by 3 bases; bases with no gene match: 6.